The 2 T cell receptor beta chains below come from one sample, sequenced in a study of blood T cell repertoires in COVID-19. Repertoires were generated with immunoSEQ multiplex PCR, while TCRdb's copy carries only in-frame clones and drops some. The sample records over 250,000 clones, around 85% being singletons. Sequencing was performed on peripheral blood. These receptors all come from a woman aged 70-85 years with acute or convalescent COVID-19.

V usage is TRBV7-9 and J usage is TRBJ2-7; possible D gene TRBD1, 6 bases. V was pared by 1 base and J by 6 bases, with 13 bases between. The CDR3 has 14 residues. The germline V gene encodes CDR1 SEHNR and CDR2 FQNEAQ (reference sequence). The CDR3 DNA reads as TGTGCCAGCAGCTTAGAGGCTGGACAGATCGAGCAGTACTTC. The encoded protein is CASSLEAGQIEQYF.

The chain joins TRBV9 to TRBJ1-6; D is possibly TRBD1 (6 bases). In germline, CDR1 is SGDLS, CDR2 YYNGEE. Trimming cost V 4 bases and J 6 bases, with 17 bases left between them. The CDR3 is made up of 16 amino acids. The CDR3 protein is CASSPNPGTLNSPLHF. In nucleotides, the CDR3 is TGTGCCAGCAGCCCCAACCCCGGGACACTTAATTCACCCCTCCACTTT. Supplemented by reference TRBV9 and TRBJ1-6, the full variable domain reads DSGVTQTPKHLITATGQRVTLRCSPRSGDLSVYWYQQSLDQGLQFLIQYYNGEERAKGNILERFSAQQFPDLHSELNLSSLELGDSALYFCASSPNPGTLNSPLHFGNGTRLTVT.